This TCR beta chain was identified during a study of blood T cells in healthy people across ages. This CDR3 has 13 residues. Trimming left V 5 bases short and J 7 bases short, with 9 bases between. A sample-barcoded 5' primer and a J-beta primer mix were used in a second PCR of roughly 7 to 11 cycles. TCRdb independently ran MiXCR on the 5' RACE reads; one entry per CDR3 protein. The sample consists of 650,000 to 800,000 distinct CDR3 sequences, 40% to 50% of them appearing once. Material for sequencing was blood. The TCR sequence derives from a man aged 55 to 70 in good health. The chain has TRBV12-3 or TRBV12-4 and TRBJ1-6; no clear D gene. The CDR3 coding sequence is TGTGCCAGCAGTCCAATTCCCAATTCACCCCTCCACTTT. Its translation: CASSPIPNSPLHF.